The next 4 T cell receptor beta chains were all read from a single sample in a study of Graves' ophthalmopathy and Graves' hyperthyroidism. Amplification of TCR beta CDR3 regions used RNA transcripts. The first round was an RT-PCR with HTBI primers, and the second round was a multiplex PCR. MiXCR was run by TCRdb on the multiplex PCR reads, yielding one entry per CDR3 protein. Of about 620,000 distinct CDR3 sequences in the sample, 22% were seen once. The specimen sequenced was peripheral blood. All receptors derive from a young woman with stable Graves' hyperthyroidism. Some clones in this sample may be carry-over from other donors' samples.

The J gene is TRBJ2-5, the V gene TRBV20-1; 7 bases align to TRBD1. From germline, CDR1 is DFQATT and CDR2 SNEGSKA (reference sequence). V was clipped by 6 bases and J by 2 bases; unmatched bases: 9. The CDR3 contains 14 residues. CDR3 region: CSAKQGSEQETQYF. CDR3 bases: TGCAGTGCGAAACAGGGGAGCGAGCAAGAGACCCAGTACTTC.

This clonotype was recorded at least ten times. The chain carries TRBV15 and TRBJ1-1; D possibly corresponds to TRBD1 (5 bases). The CDR3 totals 17 residues. With 1 base removed from V and 4 bases from J, the gap between germline ends came to 19 bases. Germline CDR1 is LNHNV and CDR2 is YYDKDF (reference sequence). CDR3 loop: CATSRGDLRPLSTEAFF. The DNA of the CDR3 is TGTGCCACCAGCAGAGGGGACCTTCGGCCGTTGAGCACTGAAGCTTTCTTT.

The V and J genes are TRBV20-1 and TRBJ1-5; 8 bases line up with TRBD1. The CDR3 consists of 14 residues. Germline V lookup: CDR1 DFQATT, CDR2 SNEGSKA (reference sequence). V lost 7 bases, J lost 9 bases, and 14 bases stayed unmatched. This CDR3 reads CSGMKATGDSPQHF. Here the CDR3 DNA reads TGCAGTGGCATGAAAGCGACAGGGGATTCGCCCCAGCATTTT.

The chain combines TRBV6-1 with TRBJ1-1, with D uncertain. Per germline, CDR1 MNHNS and CDR2 SASEGT. This CDR3 is built from 15 residues. Trimming shortened V by 3 bases and J by 0 bases, and 11 bases separated the two germline ends. This CDR3 is CASSDIGRVNTEAFF. The CDR3 DNA follows: TGTGCCAGCAGTGACATCGGACGGGTGAACACTGAAGCTTTCTTT.